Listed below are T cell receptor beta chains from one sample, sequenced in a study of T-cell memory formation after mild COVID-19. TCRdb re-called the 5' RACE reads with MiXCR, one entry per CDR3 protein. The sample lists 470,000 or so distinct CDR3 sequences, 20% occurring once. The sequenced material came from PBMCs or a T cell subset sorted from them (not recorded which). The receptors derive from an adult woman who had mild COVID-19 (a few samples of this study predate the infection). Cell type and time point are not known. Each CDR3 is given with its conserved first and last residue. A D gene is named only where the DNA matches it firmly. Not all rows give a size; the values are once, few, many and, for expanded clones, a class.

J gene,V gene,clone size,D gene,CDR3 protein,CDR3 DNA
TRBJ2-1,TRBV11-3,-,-,CASSLLGEGAYNEQFF,TGTGCCAGCAGCTTATTGGGGGAGGGGGCCTACAATGAGCAGTTCTTC
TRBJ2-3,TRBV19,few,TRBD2,CASSGAGYTQYF,TGTGCCAGTAGTGGAGCGGGGTATACGCAGTATTTT
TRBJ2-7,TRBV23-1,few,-,CASSQDYPPDYEQYF,TGCGCCAGCAGTCAAGATTATCCACCGGATTACGAGCAGTACTTC
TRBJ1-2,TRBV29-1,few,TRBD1,CSALPGTGDSYGYTF,TGCAGCGCTCTACCCGGGACAGGGGATTCGTATGGCTACACCTTC
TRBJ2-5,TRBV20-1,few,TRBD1,CSARDRGRKTQYF,TGCAGTGCTAGGGACAGGGGGCGAAAGACCCAGTACTTC
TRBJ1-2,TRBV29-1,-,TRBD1,CSVDQGGDYGYTF,TGCAGCGTCGATCAAGGGGGCGACTATGGCTACACCTTC
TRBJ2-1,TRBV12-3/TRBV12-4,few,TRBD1,CASSPHRGTYNEQFF,TGTGCCAGCAGTCCGCACAGGGGAACCTACAATGAGCAGTTCTTC
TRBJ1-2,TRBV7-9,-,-,CASSSRGGAFYGYTF,TGTGCCAGCAGCTCCCGCGGGGGCGCCTTCTATGGCTACACCTTC
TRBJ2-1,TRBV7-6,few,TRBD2,CASSPGVAGGPKYNEQFF,TGTGCCAGCAGCCCTGGGGTAGCGGGAGGGCCGAAATACAATGAGCAGTTCTTC
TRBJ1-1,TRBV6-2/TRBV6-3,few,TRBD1,CASRRTGHYTEAFF,TGTGCCAGCAGAAGGACAGGCCATTACACTGAAGCTTTCTTT